This T cell receptor (beta chain) was identified in a study of blood T cell repertoires in COVID-19. Looking at the study overall: Spain, Italy and the United States supplied samples that represented acute and convalescent COVID-19. The cDNA or gDNA used as material had been derived from T cells, B-cell-depleted T cells, or PBMCs.

In the source study's methods: Amplifying reference gene primers gave estimates of nucleated cell counts. TCRdb's table, derived via immunoSEQ multiplex PCR, lists solely in-frame clones and lacks some. That table gives V, J and clone size, and the DNA gave D and trimming. The repertoire holds about 270,000 clones, around 85% seen once, with approximately 12% in the top ten. Seattle patients were enrolled during active infection and followed longitudinally. Germline CDR1 reads SGHKS; CDR2 reads YYEKEE (reference sequence). CDR3 length: 13 amino acids. V lost 5 bases, J lost 5 bases, and 6 bases stayed unmatched.

The sample taken for sequencing was peripheral blood. The chain employs TRBV5-5 and TRBJ2-5; 7 positions match TRBD1. This receptor was identified in a woman in her thirties with COVID-19, enrolled during active disease. CDR3 bases: TGTGCCAGCAGTCGGACAGGTTCGGAGACCCAGTACTTC. It is translated as CASSRTGSETQYF.